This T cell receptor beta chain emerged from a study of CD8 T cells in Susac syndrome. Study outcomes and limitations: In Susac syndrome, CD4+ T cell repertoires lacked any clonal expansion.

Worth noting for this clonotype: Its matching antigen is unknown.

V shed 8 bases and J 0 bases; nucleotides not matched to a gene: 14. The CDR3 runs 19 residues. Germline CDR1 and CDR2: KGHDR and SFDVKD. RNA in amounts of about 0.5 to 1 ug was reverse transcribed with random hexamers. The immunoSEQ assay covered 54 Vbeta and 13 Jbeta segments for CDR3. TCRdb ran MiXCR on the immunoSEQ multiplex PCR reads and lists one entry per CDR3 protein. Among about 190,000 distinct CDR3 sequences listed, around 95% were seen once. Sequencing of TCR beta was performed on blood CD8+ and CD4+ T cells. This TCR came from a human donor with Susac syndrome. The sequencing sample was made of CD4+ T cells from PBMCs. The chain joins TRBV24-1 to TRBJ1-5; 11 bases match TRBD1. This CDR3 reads CATTPRGTGGIISNQPQHF. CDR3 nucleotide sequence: TGTGCCACCACTCCAAGGGGGACAGGGGGAATCATTAGCAATCAGCCCCAGCATTTT.